The 8 T cell receptor beta chains given below trace back to one sample, sequenced in a study of blood T cells in healthy people across ages (dated by TCRdb to the mid-2010s). The library was built by means of 5' RACE. TCRdb lists the instrument as Illumina HiSeq 2500. The second PCR ran for about 6 to 12 cycles and used a J-beta primer mix along with a sample-barcoded 5' primer. TCRdb trimmed the raw reads at Q25, called clones with MiXCR and kept productive beta chains. Identical CDR3 proteins give one entry, which carries the most common genes and DNA. In all, the sample holds 750,000 to 850,000 distinct CDR3 sequences, and approximately 25% of those were seen once. The ten most abundant clones make up approximately 4% of the sample. The same specimen was also included in a second study, on T cells of mothers and their children.

Sequenced material: blood. The receptors shown here come from a boy aged 5-17 years in good health.

Here the CDR3 DNA reads TGCGCCAGCAGCTTCGCAAGGGTAGGCATAGATACGCAGTATTTT. This translates into CASSFARVGIDTQYF. This chain links TRBV5-1 with TRBJ2-3; D is undetermined. This CDR3 is 15 amino acids long. CDR1 and CDR2 (germline): SGHRS, YFSETQ. V was shortened by 2 bases and J by 5 bases, with 15 bases between the two germline ends.

This clonotype was picked up a small number of times. This chain links TRBV5-5 with TRBJ1-2; D ambiguous. V was pared by 3 bases and J by 2 bases, with 11 bases between. This CDR3 is 14 amino acids long. Looked up from germline, CDR1 is SGHKS and CDR2 is YYEKEE (reference sequence). In DNA form, the CDR3 reads TGTGCCAGCAGCTCCCGCCTGGTCAACTATGGCTACACCTTC. Translation gives CASSSRLVNYGYTF. The full variable domain, with the rest looked up from reference TRBV5-5 and TRBJ1-2, is DAGVTQSPTHLIKTRGQQVTLRCSPISGHKSVSWYQQVLGQGPQFIFQYYEKEERGRGNFPDRFSARQFPNYSSELNVNALLLGDSALYLCASSSRLVNYGYTFGSGTRLTVV.

V and J are TRBV20-1 and TRBJ1-2; no clear D. CDR3 length: 14 residues. Germline V lookup: CDR1 DFQATT, CDR2 SNEGSKA (reference sequence). Trimming took 2 bases from V and 2 from J, leaving 12 bases between them. The CDR3 protein is CSARQFQGNYGYTF. CDR3 nucleotide sequence: TGCAGTGCTAGACAATTCCAAGGGAACTATGGCTACACCTTC.

The genes are TRBV11-1 and TRBJ1-2, with D tentatively TRBD1 (6 bases). Trimming cost V 8 bases and J 6 bases, with 16 bases left between them. Germline values: CDR1 SGHAT, CDR2 FQDESV (reference sequence). This CDR3 has 13 residues. CDR3 bases: TGTGCCAGCGGGAGAACAGGGATTGATGGCTACACCTTC. Encoded protein: CASGRTGIDGYTF. Combining the CDR3 with reference TRBV11-1 and TRBJ1-2 gives the whole variable domain EAEVAQSPRYKITEKSQAVAFWCDPISGHATLYWYRQILGQGPELLVQFQDESVVDDSQLPKDRFSAERLKGVDSTLKIQPAELGDSAMYLCASGRTGIDGYTFGSGTRLTVV.

Only a few counts were recorded for this clonotype. This chain connects TRBV12-3 or TRBV12-4 to TRBJ2-7; unclear D gene. V gave up 2 bases and J gave up 0 bases, with 17 bases separating them. The CDR3 spans 17 residues. The CDR3 is CASSLRLSRSPSYEQYF. Here the CDR3 DNA reads TGTGCCAGCAGTTTACGTTTGTCTCGATCCCCCTCCTACGAGCAGTACTTC.

This clonotype was seen more than once but under ten times. One end of the junction fails to match germline, which may point to a read error. The V call is TRBV7-9, the J call TRBJ2-7; a weak D match, TRBD2 (6 bases). Germline loops: CDR1 SEHNR, CDR2 FQNEAQ (reference sequence). The CDR3 length is 13 residues. The CDR3 here is CASSLRDFYGQYF. Here the CDR3 DNA reads TGTGCCAGCAGCTTGCGGGATTTCTACGGGCAGTACTTC.

The CDR3 DNA is TGTGCCAGCAGCTTAAGTCACCCTGGTGTATCCGGGGAGCTGTTTTTT. It specifies CASSLSHPGVSGELFF. The chain employs TRBV7-3 and TRBJ2-2; no definite D call. The V end lost 1 base, the J end lost 6 bases, and 15 bases lay between the germline ends. The CDR3 is 16 residues long. Per the germline V gene, CDR1 is SGHTA and CDR2 is FQGTGA.

The chain uses TRBV7-9 and TRBJ1-4, with D perhaps TRBD1 (5 bases). Germline V gives CDR1 SEHNR, CDR2 FQNEAQ (reference sequence). V gave up 5 bases and J gave up 8 bases, with 27 bases separating them. This CDR3 spans 18 amino acids. The CDR3 region has the DNA TGTGCCAGCAGCATTACAGGAAGAATCCGGCTTAATGAGGAAAAACTGTTTTTT. This gives the protein CASSITGRIRLNEEKLFF.